This T cell receptor (beta chain) was identified during a study of radiotherapy plus CTLA-4 blockade in lung cancer. V dropped 0 bases and J dropped 4; count of bases not matched to a gene: 4. This CDR3 spans 16 amino acids. Germline V gene sequence: CDR1 SGDLS, CDR2 YYNGEE. Profiled with immunoSEQ multiplex PCR; TCRdb holds only in-frame clones, not every one. The profile covers roughly 76,000 clones, with roughly 69% appearing a single time and more than 7.5% taken by the ten largest. This receptor was obtained from a human donor with non-small cell lung cancer whose response to radiotherapy plus ipilimumab could not be evaluated. The material was peripheral blood, obtained from a patient treated with radiotherapy plus ipilimumab. The rearrangement links TRBV9 to TRBJ2-3, with 11 bases fitting TRBD2. As DNA, the CDR3 is TGTGCCAGCAGCGTAGATCTAGCGGGGGGTCCAGATACGCAGTATTTT. Translating gives CASSVDLAGGPDTQYF.